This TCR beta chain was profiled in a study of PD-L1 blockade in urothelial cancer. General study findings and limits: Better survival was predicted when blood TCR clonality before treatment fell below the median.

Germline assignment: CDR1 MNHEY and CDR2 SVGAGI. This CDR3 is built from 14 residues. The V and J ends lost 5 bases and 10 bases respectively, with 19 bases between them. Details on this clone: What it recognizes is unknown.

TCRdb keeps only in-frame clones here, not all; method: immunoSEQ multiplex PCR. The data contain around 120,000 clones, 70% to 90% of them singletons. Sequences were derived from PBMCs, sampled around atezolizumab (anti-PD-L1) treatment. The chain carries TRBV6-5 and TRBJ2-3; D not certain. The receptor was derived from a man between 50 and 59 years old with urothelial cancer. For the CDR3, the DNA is TGTGCCAGCAGTAACCTACTAACGGCCATGGCGCAGTATTTT. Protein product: CASSNLLTAMAQYF.